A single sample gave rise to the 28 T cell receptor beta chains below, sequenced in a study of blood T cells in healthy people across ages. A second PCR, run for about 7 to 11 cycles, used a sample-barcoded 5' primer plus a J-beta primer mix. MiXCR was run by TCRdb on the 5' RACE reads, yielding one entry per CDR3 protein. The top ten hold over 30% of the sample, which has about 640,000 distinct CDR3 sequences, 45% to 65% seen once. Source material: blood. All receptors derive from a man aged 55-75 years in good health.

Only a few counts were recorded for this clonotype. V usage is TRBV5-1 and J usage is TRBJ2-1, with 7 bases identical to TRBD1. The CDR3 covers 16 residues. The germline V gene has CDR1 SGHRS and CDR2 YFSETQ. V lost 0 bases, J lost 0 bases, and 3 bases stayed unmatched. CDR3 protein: CASSLVTGSSYNEQFF. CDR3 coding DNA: TGCGCCAGCAGCTTGGTGACAGGGAGCTCCTACAATGAGCAGTTCTTC.

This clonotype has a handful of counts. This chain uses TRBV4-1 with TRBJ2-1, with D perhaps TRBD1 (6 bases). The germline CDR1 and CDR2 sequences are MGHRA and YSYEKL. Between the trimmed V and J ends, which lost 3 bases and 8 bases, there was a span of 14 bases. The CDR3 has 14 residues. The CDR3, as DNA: TGCGCCAGCAGCCAGGGGGCAGTTGGGCATGAGCAGTTCTTC. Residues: CASSQGAVGHEQFF.

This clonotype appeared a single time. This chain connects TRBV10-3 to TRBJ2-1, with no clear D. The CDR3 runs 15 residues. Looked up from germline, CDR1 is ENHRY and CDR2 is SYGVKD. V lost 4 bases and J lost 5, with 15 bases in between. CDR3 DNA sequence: TGTGCCATCAGTGCGTGGGCTACAGATAACAATGAGCAGTTCTTC. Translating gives CAISAWATDNNEQFF.

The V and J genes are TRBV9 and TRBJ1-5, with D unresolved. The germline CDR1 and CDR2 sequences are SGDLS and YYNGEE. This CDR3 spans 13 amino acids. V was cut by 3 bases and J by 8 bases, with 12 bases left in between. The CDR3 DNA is TGTGCCAGCAGCGGTCGCAGTGGGGAGCCCCAGCATTTT. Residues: CASSGRSGEPQHF.

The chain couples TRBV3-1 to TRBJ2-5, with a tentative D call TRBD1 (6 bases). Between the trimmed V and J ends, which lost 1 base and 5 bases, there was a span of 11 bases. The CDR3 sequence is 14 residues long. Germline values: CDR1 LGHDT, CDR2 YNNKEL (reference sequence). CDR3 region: CASSQADRGETQYF. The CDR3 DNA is TGTGCCAGCAGCCAAGCGGACAGAGGGGAGACCCAGTACTTC.

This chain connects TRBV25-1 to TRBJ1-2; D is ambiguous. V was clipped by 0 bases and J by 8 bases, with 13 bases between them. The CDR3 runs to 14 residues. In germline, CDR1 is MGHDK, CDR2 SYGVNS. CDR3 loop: CASSEYGQDGGYTF. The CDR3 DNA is TGTGCCAGCAGTGAATATGGGCAGGACGGGGGCTACACCTTC.

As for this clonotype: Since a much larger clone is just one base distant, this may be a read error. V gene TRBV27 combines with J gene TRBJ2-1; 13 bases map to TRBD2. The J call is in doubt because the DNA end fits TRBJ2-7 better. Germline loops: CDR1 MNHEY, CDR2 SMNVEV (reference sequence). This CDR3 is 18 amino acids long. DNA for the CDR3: TGTGCCAGCAGCCTACTAGCGGGGGGGCCTAGAGCCTACAATGAGCAGTACTTC. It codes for CASSLLAGGPRAYNEQYF.

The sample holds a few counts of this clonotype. Written as DNA, the CDR3 is TGCGCCAGCAGTTTAGCCCTCCAAGAGACCCAGTACTTC. This sequence encodes CASSLALQETQYF. J is TRBJ2-5 and V is TRBV5-1; unclear D gene. This CDR3 has 13 residues. CDR1 is SGHRS, CDR2 YFSETQ, per germline. V was pared by 5 bases and J by 1 base, with 9 bases between.

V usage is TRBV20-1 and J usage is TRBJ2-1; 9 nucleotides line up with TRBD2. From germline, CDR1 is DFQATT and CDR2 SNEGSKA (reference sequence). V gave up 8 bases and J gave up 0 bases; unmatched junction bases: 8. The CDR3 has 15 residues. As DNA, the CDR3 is TGCAGTAGCAGGGGCGGGGGGGCCTCCTACAATGAGCAGTTCTTC. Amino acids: CSSRGGGASYNEQFF.

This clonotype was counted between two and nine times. The CDR3 is CASSYGGVGPGANVLTF. CDR3 nucleotides: TGTGCCAGCAGTTACGGGGGGGTTGGCCCTGGGGCCAACGTCCTGACTTTC. The gene calls are TRBV6-2 or TRBV6-3 and TRBJ2-6; 7 bases match TRBD2. CDR3 length: 17 amino acids. Germline V gene data show CDR1 as MNHEY and CDR2 as SVGEGT. V lost 2 bases, J lost 2 bases, and 6 bases stayed unmatched.

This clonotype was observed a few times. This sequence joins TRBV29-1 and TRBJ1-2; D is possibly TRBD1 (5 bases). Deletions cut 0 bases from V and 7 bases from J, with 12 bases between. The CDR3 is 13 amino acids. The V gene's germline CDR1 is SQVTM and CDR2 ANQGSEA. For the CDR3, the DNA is TGCAGCGTTGAAGATTGGGGGGGAGGTGGCTACACCTTC. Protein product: CSVEDWGGGGYTF.

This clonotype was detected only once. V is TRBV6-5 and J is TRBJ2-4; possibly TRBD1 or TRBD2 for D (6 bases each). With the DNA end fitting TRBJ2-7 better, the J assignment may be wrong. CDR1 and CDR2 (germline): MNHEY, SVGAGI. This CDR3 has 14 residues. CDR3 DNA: TGTGCCAGCAGTTCCGCGGGACACTCTCACGAGCAGTACTTC. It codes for CASSSAGHSHEQYF.

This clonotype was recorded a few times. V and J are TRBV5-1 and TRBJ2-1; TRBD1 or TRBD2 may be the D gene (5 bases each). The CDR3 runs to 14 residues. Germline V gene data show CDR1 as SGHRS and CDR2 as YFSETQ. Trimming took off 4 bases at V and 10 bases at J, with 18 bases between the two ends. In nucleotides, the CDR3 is TGCGCCAGCAGCCAGCGTCTATCAGGGAGCGAGCAGTTCTTC. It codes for CASSQRLSGSEQFF. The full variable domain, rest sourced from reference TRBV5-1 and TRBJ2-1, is KAGVTQTPRYLIKTRGQQVTLSCSPISGHRSVSWYQQTPGQGLQFLFEYFSETQRNKGNFPGRFSGRQFSNSRSEMNVSTLELGDSALYLCASSQRLSGSEQFFGPGTRLTVL.

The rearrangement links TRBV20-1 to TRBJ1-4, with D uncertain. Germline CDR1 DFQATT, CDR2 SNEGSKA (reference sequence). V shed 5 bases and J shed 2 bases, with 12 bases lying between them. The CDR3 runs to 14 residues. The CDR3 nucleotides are TGCAGTGCTTCAGACCCGCGGACTAATGAAAAACTGTTTTTT. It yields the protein CSASDPRTNEKLFF.

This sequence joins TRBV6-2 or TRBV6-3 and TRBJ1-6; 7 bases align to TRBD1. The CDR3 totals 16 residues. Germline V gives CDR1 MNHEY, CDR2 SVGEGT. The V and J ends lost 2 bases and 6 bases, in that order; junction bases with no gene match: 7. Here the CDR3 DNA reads TGTGCCAGCAGTTACAAGGGGACAGTTCGTAATTCACCCCTCCACTTT. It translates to CASSYKGTVRNSPLHF.

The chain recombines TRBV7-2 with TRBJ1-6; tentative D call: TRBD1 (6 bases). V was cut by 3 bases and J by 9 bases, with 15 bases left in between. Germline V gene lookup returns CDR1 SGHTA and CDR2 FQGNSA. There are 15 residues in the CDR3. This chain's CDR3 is CASSLGAVQSSPLHF. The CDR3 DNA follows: TGTGCCAGCAGCTTGGGGGCAGTTCAGAGTTCACCCCTCCACTTT.

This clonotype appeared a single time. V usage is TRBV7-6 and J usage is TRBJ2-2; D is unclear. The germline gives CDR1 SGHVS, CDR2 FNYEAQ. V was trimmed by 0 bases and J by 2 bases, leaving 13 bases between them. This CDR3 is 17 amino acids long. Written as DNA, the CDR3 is TGTGCCAGCAGCTTAGCTGCGGCAGGATCTAACACCGGGGAGCTGTTTTTT. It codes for CASSLAAAGSNTGELFF. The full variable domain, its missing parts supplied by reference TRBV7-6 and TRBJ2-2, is GAGVSQSPRYKVTKRGQDVALRCDPISGHVSLYWYRQALGQGPEFLTYFNYEAQQDKSGLPNDRFSAERPEGSISTLTIQRTEQRDSAMYRCASSLAAAGSNTGELFFGEGSRLTVL.

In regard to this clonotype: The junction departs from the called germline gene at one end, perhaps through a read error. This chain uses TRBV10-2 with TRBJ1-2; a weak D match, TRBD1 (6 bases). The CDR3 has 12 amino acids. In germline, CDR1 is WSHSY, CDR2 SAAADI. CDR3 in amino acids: CASGEGGYGYTF. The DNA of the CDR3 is TGCGCCAGCGGTGAAGGGGGCTATGGCTACACCTTC.

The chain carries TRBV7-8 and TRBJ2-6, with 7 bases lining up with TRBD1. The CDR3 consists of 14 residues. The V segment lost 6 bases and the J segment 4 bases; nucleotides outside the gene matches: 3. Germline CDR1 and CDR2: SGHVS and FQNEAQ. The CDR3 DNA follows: TGTGCCAGCAGAGTGGGACAGGGGGCCAACGTCCTGACTTTC. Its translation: CASRVGQGANVLTF.

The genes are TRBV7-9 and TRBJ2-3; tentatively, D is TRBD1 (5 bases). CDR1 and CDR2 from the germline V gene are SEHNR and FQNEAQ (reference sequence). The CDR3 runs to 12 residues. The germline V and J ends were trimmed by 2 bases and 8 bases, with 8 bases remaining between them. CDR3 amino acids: CASSLYRSTQYF. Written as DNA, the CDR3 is TGTGCCAGCAGCTTATACAGGAGTACGCAGTATTTT.

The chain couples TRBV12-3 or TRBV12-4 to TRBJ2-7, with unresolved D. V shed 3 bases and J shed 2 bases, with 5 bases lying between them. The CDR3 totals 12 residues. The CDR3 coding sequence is TGTGCCAGCAGTTTGTTTGCCTACGAGCAGTACTTC. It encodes CASSLFAYEQYF.

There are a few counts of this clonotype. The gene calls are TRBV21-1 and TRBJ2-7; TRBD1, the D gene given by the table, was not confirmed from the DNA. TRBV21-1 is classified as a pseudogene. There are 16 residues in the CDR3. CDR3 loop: CASSKGDRLIPYEQYF. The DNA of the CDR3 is TGTGCCAGCAGCAAAGGTGACAGGCTAATTCCCTACGAGCAGTACTTC.

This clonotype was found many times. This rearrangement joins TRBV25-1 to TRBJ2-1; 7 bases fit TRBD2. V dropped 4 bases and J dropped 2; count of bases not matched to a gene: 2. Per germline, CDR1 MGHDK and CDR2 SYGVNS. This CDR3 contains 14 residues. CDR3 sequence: CASSGGGAYNEQFF. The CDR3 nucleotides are TGTGCCAGCAGTGGCGGGGGAGCCTACAATGAGCAGTTCTTC.

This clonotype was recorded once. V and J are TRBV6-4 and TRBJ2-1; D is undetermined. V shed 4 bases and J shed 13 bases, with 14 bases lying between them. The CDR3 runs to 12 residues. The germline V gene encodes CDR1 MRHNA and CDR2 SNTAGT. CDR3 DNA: TGTGCCAGCAGTGGCTCCGGTATCGAACAGTTCTTC. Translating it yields CASSGSGIEQFF.

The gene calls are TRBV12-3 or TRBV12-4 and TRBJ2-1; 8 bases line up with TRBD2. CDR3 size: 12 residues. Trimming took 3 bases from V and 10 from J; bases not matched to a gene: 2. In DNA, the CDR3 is TGTGCCAGCAGTTTGGCTAGCGGGGAGCAGTTCTTC. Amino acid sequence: CASSLASGEQFF.

Here the CDR3 reads CSAGASFYNSPLHF. In DNA form, the CDR3 reads TGCAGTGCGGGCGCGAGCTTCTATAATTCACCCCTCCACTTT. The chain recombines TRBV20-1 with TRBJ1-6; D call uncertain. Germline V gives CDR1 DFQATT, CDR2 SNEGSKA (reference sequence). V was clipped by 6 bases and J by 3 bases, with 12 bases between them. The CDR3 consists of 14 residues.

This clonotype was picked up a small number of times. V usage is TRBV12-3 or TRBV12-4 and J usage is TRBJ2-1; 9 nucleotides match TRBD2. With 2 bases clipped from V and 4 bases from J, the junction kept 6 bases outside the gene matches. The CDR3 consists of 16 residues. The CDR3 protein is CASSLWASGDYNEQFF. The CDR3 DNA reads TGTGCCAGCAGTTTATGGGCTAGCGGGGATTACAATGAGCAGTTCTTC.

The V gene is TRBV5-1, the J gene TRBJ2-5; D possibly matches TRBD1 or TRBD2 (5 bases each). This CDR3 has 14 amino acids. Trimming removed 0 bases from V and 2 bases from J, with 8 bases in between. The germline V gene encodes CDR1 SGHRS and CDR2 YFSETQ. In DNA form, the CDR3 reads TGCGCCAGCAGCTTGGAGTGGGGGCAAGAGACCCAGTACTTC. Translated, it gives CASSLEWGQETQYF.